Presented here are 21 T cell receptor beta chains from one specimen sequenced in a study of breast tumors, draining lymph nodes, adjacent tissues. TCRdb itself ran the multiplex PCR reads through MiXCR, one entry per CDR3 protein. Of 15,000 or so distinct CDR3 sequences in the sample, 45% to 60% were seen once. Sequencing was done on a sample of tumor-adjacent breast tissue. All receptors derive from a female donor with breast cancer. Some clones in this sample may be carry-over from other donors' samples.

This clonotype was seen at least ten times. The gene calls are TRBV20-1 and TRBJ1-5, with 9 bases aligning to TRBD1. The CDR3 runs to 16 residues. Trimming removed 1 base from V and 0 bases from J; junction bases left unmatched: 4. The V gene's germline CDR1 is DFQATT and CDR2 SNEGSKA (reference sequence). The CDR3 reads CSARAPGQGSNQPQHF. CDR3 in DNA: TGCAGTGCTAGAGCCCCGGGACAGGGTAGCAATCAGCCCCAGCATTTT.

This clonotype was recorded at least ten times. V gene TRBV6-2 or TRBV6-3 combines with J gene TRBJ1-6; no clear D gene. From germline, CDR1 is MNHEY and CDR2 SVGEGT. The ends were cut back, 8 bases at V and 5 bases at J, with 10 bases in the middle. CDR3 size: 13 residues. CDR3 bases: TGTGCCAGCGGTAGGCTAGATAATTCACCCCTCCACTTT. Amino acid sequence: CASGRLDNSPLHF.

A word on this clonotype: The junction does not match germline at one end; this may be a read error. V and J are TRBV14 and TRBJ1-6; TRBD1 matches at 7 bases. Germline CDR1 and CDR2: SGHDN and FVKESK. The CDR3 totals 15 residues. CDR3 residues: CASSHVGQRNSPPHF. The CDR3 nucleotides read TGTGCCAGCAGCCACGTGGGACAGAGAAATTCACCCCCCCACTTT.

This clonotype is labeled medium-sized. This chain uses TRBV6-7 with TRBJ2-3; unclear D gene. TRBV6-7 is an ORF, and what it does is uncertain. The V gene lost 0 bases and the J gene lost 2 bases, with 12 bases spanning the gap. The CDR3 sequence is 16 residues long. The CDR3 sequence: CASSYSELSFTDTQYF. The CDR3 nucleotides read TGTGCCAGCAGTTACTCGGAGCTTTCCTTCACAGATACGCAGTATTTT.

This clonotype was counted many times. The chain couples TRBV6-1 to TRBJ2-1; 11 bases agree with TRBD2. V was pared by 5 bases and J by 4 bases, with 7 bases of the junction left unmatched. The CDR3 length is 16 residues. Germline V gene sequence: CDR1 MNHNS, CDR2 SASEGT. This CDR3 reads CASSPPGTSGYNEQFF. DNA for the CDR3: TGTGCCAGCAGTCCGCCCGGGACTAGCGGTTACAATGAGCAGTTCTTC.

This clonotype has a single count. A read error is possible here, since a much larger clone lies one base away. The chain carries TRBV6-1 and TRBJ1-5; D not resolved. This CDR3 region has 15 residues. Germline CDR1 reads MNHNS; CDR2 reads SASEGT. The CDR3 region has the DNA TGTGCCTGCAGGCCAATGTCGGCGAGCAATCAGCCCCAGCATTTT. It encodes CACRPMSASNQPQHF.

The chain combines TRBV5-1 with TRBJ1-1; D call uncertain. The CDR3 has 13 amino acids. Between the trimmed V and J ends, which lost 5 bases and 2 bases, there was a span of 10 bases. CDR1 and CDR2 from the germline V gene are SGHRS and YFSETQ. The CDR3 DNA follows: TGCGCCAGCAGTTTCATGGCTAACACTGAAGCTTTCTTT. Protein product: CASSFMANTEAFF. Variable domain in full (rest from reference TRBV5-1 and TRBJ1-1): KAGVTQTPRYLIKTRGQQVTLSCSPISGHRSVSWYQQTPGQGLQFLFEYFSETQRNKGNFPGRFSGRQFSNSRSEMNVSTLELGDSALYLCASSFMANTEAFFGQGTRLTVV.

This clonotype has a handful of counts. Being one base from a much bigger clone, this may be a read error. The chain employs TRBV6-2 or TRBV6-3 and TRBJ1-5; no definite D call. From germline, CDR1 is MNHEY and CDR2 SVGEGT. The germline V and J ends were trimmed by 5 bases and 10 bases, with 12 bases remaining between them. The CDR3 spans 12 residues. CDR3 sequence (DNA): TGTGCCAGCAGTCACGATTTGGGACCCCAGCATTTT. Translating gives CASSHDLGPQHF.

The CDR3 loop is CSAKGTSEVEQFF. In nucleotides, the CDR3 is TGCAGTGCTAAGGGGACTAGCGAAGTTGAGCAGTTCTTC. The rearrangement uses TRBV20-1 and TRBJ2-1, with 10 bases that match TRBD2. The CDR3 runs to 13 residues. V dropped 4 bases and J dropped 9; count of bases not matched to a gene: 6. CDR1 and CDR2 (germline): DFQATT, SNEGSKA (reference sequence).

Judged by abundance, this clonotype is medium-sized (0.01 to 0.1%). The chain has TRBV20-1 and TRBJ2-7, with TRBD1 matching 8 bases. Germline CDR1 and CDR2: DFQATT and SNEGSKA (reference sequence). Trimming removed 0 bases from V and 3 bases from J; junction bases left unmatched: 4. This CDR3 has 14 amino acids. CDR3 sequence reads: CSAREFGQGYEQYF. CDR3 in DNA: TGCAGTGCTAGAGAATTCGGACAGGGCTACGAGCAGTACTTC.

The chain couples TRBV20-1 to TRBJ1-3; 9 nucleotides line up with TRBD1. Trimming cost V 8 bases and J 0 bases; bases outside gene matches: 2. The CDR3 is made up of 13 amino acids. The germline CDR1 and CDR2 sequences are DFQATT and SNEGSKA (reference sequence). CDR3 bases: TGCAGTACGACAGGGGGCTCTGGAAACACCATATATTTT. This translates into CSTTGGSGNTIYF.

This clonotype came up many times. This sequence joins TRBV19 and TRBJ2-3; TRBD2 aligns across 13 bases. The CDR3 covers 16 residues. Germline CDR1 LNHDA, CDR2 SQIVND (reference sequence). J gave up 5 bases and V 3 bases, and 5 bases lay outside the gene matches. The CDR3 coding sequence is TGTGCCAGTAGTATTGGACTAGCGGGAGAGGGAGATACGCAGTATTTT. Amino acid sequence: CASSIGLAGEGDTQYF.

The rearrangement links TRBV20-1 to TRBJ2-7; TRBD2 agrees at 8 bases. V was pared by 3 bases and J by 2 bases, with 3 bases of the junction left unmatched. The CDR3 covers 13 residues. Germline assignment: CDR1 DFQATT and CDR2 SNEGSKA (reference sequence). The CDR3 region is CSASGGRTYEQYF. DNA of the CDR3: TGCAGTGCTAGTGGCGGGAGGACCTACGAGCAGTACTTC.

V is TRBV7-8 and J is TRBJ2-7; 7 nucleotides line up with TRBD1. CDR3 length: 14 residues. Germline CDR1 SGHVS, CDR2 FQNEAQ. J gave up 4 bases and V 0 bases, and 3 bases lay outside the gene matches. In DNA form, the CDR3 reads TGTGCCAGCAGCTTAGCCGGGACAGCATACGAGCAGTACTTC. This sequence encodes CASSLAGTAYEQYF.

The chain couples TRBV2 to TRBJ2-3, with D hard to call. The CDR3 covers 17 residues. Germline lookup yields CDR1 SNHLY and CDR2 FYNNEI. Trimming took off 1 base at V and 0 bases at J, with 14 bases between the two ends. This CDR3 is CASSEVEESTSTDTQYF. CDR3 nucleotides: TGTGCCAGCAGTGAAGTTGAGGAGTCCACTAGCACAGATACGCAGTATTTT.

V and J are TRBV12-3 or TRBV12-4 and TRBJ2-2, with D unclear. Deletions cut 6 bases from V and 8 bases from J, with 7 bases between. The CDR3 runs 11 residues. DNA of the CDR3: TGTGCCAGCAGCGTCACGGGGGAGCTGTTTTTT. It translates to CASSVTGELFF.

There are a few counts of this clonotype. No DNA is shown, since the ends of the CDR3 on it are uncertain; the CDR3 is the one TCRdb lists. V and J are TRBV7-5 and TRBJ2-7; TRBD1, the table's D call, was not compared with the DNA. TRBV7-5 is labeled a pseudogene. The CDR3 length equals 19 residues, ends included. CDR3: CISVPAEMPGLPDRGEQYF.

By share of the sample, this clonotype is medium-sized. This sequence may be a read error, since a much larger clone differs from it by one base. This sequence joins TRBV5-6 and TRBJ2-5, with TRBD1 identical over 7 bases. The V segment lost 1 base and the J segment 14 bases; nucleotides outside the gene matches: 8. This CDR3 is built from 12 residues. Germline CDR1 SGHDT, CDR2 YYEEEE. CDR3 in DNA: TGTGCCAGCAGCTTGAGGGGGCCAGAGCCATACTTC. This encodes CASSLRGPEPYF.

This clonotype is categorized as medium-sized. The CDR3 is CASSPSETLTQYF. The CDR3 DNA reads TGCGCCAGCAGCCCATCCGAAACACTTACGCAGTATTTT. The rearrangement uses TRBV4-1 and TRBJ2-3; D remains unclear. The V and J ends lost 4 bases and 8 bases respectively, with 13 bases between them. CDR1 MGHRA and CDR2 YSYEKL come from the germline V gene. The CDR3 extends over 13 amino acids.

The table lists this clonotype with many counts. A single base separates this from a much larger clone, so it may be a read error. The chain couples TRBV11-2 to TRBJ2-6, with D possibly TRBD2 on 6 matching bases. From germline, CDR1 is SGHAT and CDR2 FQNNGV. CDR3 length: 17 residues. DNA of the CDR3: TGTGCCGGCAGGCCCCGGGACTTTAGCTCTGGGGCCAACGTCCTGACTTTC. This sequence encodes CAGRPRDFSSGANVLTF.

J is TRBJ2-3 and V is TRBV19, with 11 bases fitting TRBD1. The CDR3 covers 11 residues. Trimming cost V 8 bases and J 8 bases; bases outside gene matches: 0. Per the germline V gene, CDR1 is LNHDA and CDR2 is SQIVND (reference sequence). The CDR3 loop reads CASGTGGTQYF. The CDR3, as DNA: TGTGCCAGTGGGACAGGGGGTACGCAGTATTTT.